The 8 T cell receptor beta chains listed next were all sequenced from one sample in a study of cytomegalovirus exposure and HLA in healthy donors. It was with 60 Vbeta and 13 Jbeta primers that the PCR ran. The table came from immunoSEQ multiplex PCR; TCRdb's copy has only in-frame clones and leaves some out. The sample comprises approximately 170,000 clones, around 78% of which are singletons, and roughly 1.5% rests with the top ten. Material: PBMCs. These receptors were obtained from a man in his forties in good health and CMV-seronegative.

This chain joins TRBV7-9 and TRBJ1-1; TRBD1 might be the D (5 bases). V gave up 0 bases and J gave up 0 bases, with 17 bases separating them. The V gene's germline CDR1 is SEHNR and CDR2 FQNEAQ (reference sequence). This CDR3 is 18 amino acids long. The CDR3: CASSLAGTGDWMNTEAFF. The CDR3 DNA is TGTGCCAGCAGCTTAGCTGGGACTGGGGACTGGATGAACACTGAAGCTTTCTTT.

Written as DNA, the CDR3 is TGTGCCAGCAGCGTTAGCCGTCAGACTGGCTACACCTTC. Amino acids: CASSVSRQTGYTF. The chain combines TRBV7-2 with TRBJ1-2; no clear D. V dropped 5 bases and J dropped 7 bases, with 14 bases sitting between them. Germline values: CDR1 SGHTA, CDR2 FQGNSA. The CDR3 has 13 amino acids.

This chain joins TRBV11-3 and TRBJ2-1; tentatively, D is TRBD2 (6 bases). The CDR3 is 15 residues long. V lost 5 bases and J lost 7, with 18 bases in between. Per the germline V gene, CDR1 is SGHNT and CDR2 is YENEEA. CDR3 residues: CASSAGRGIGNEQFF. CDR3 in DNA: TGTGCCAGCAGCGCTGGTCGGGGGATTGGAAATGAGCAGTTCTTC.

This chain links TRBV27 with TRBJ2-3, with TRBD2 identical over 9 bases. With 5 bases clipped from V and 0 bases from J, the junction kept 9 bases outside the gene matches. Germline CDR1 reads MNHEY; CDR2 reads SMNVEV (reference sequence). The CDR3 is made up of 17 amino acids. CDR3 in amino acids: CASSLGRLAASTDTQYF. CDR3 sequence (DNA): TGTGCCAGCAGTCTCGGAAGACTAGCGGCTAGCACAGATACGCAGTATTTT.

The chain couples TRBV5-1 to TRBJ1-5; no clear D gene. CDR1 is SGHRS and CDR2 is YFSETQ in the germline V gene. The CDR3 runs to 15 residues. Trimming stripped 4 bases from V and 0 bases from J, with 11 bases between. CDR3 loop: CASSPGLISNQPQHF. The CDR3 DNA reads as TGCGCCAGCAGCCCCGGACTGATTAGCAATCAGCCCCAGCATTTT.

This chain connects TRBV29-1 to TRBJ1-1; D unclear. Germline V gives CDR1 SQVTM, CDR2 ANQGSEA. The CDR3 has 11 amino acids. Between the trimmed V and J ends, which lost 8 bases and 5 bases, there was a span of 12 bases. CDR3: CSISFGTEAFF. The CDR3 DNA sequence: TGCAGCATTTCCTTCGGGACTGAAGCTTTCTTT. The full variable domain, completed using reference TRBV29-1 and TRBJ1-1, is SAVISQKPSRDICQRGTSLTIQCQVDSQVTMMFWYRQQPGQSLTLIATANQGSEATYESGFVIDKFPISRPNLTFSTLTVSNMSPEDSSIYLCSISFGTEAFFGQGTRLTVV.

The chain has TRBV2 and TRBJ1-1; D possibly corresponds to TRBD1 (5 bases). The V gene's germline CDR1 is SNHLY and CDR2 FYNNEI. This CDR3 has 15 amino acids. V lost 10 bases to trimming and J lost 0 bases, with 18 bases between them. This CDR3 is CAIEGREGMNTEAFF. Written as DNA, the CDR3 is TGTGCCATCGAAGGGCGGGAGGGGATGAACACTGAAGCTTTCTTT. Supplemented by reference TRBV2 and TRBJ1-1, the full variable domain reads EPEVTQTPSHQVTQMGQEVILRCVPISNHLYFYWYRQILGQKVEFLVSFYNNEISEKSEIFDDQFSVERPDGSNFTLKIRSTKLEDSAMYFCAIEGREGMNTEAFFGQGTRLTVV.

With regard to this clone: The sample contains more than one DNA sequence encoding this CDR3. This chain connects TRBV5-1 to TRBJ2-1, with TRBD2 identical over 11 bases. V trimming: 0 bases; J trimming: 4 bases; junction bases outside the gene matches: 0. CDR1 is SGHRS and CDR2 is YFSETQ in the germline V gene. This CDR3 has 15 residues. CDR3 loop: CASSLGLAGYNEQFF. In DNA form, the CDR3 reads TGCGCCAGCAGCTTGGGACTAGCGGGATACAATGAGCAGTTCTTC.